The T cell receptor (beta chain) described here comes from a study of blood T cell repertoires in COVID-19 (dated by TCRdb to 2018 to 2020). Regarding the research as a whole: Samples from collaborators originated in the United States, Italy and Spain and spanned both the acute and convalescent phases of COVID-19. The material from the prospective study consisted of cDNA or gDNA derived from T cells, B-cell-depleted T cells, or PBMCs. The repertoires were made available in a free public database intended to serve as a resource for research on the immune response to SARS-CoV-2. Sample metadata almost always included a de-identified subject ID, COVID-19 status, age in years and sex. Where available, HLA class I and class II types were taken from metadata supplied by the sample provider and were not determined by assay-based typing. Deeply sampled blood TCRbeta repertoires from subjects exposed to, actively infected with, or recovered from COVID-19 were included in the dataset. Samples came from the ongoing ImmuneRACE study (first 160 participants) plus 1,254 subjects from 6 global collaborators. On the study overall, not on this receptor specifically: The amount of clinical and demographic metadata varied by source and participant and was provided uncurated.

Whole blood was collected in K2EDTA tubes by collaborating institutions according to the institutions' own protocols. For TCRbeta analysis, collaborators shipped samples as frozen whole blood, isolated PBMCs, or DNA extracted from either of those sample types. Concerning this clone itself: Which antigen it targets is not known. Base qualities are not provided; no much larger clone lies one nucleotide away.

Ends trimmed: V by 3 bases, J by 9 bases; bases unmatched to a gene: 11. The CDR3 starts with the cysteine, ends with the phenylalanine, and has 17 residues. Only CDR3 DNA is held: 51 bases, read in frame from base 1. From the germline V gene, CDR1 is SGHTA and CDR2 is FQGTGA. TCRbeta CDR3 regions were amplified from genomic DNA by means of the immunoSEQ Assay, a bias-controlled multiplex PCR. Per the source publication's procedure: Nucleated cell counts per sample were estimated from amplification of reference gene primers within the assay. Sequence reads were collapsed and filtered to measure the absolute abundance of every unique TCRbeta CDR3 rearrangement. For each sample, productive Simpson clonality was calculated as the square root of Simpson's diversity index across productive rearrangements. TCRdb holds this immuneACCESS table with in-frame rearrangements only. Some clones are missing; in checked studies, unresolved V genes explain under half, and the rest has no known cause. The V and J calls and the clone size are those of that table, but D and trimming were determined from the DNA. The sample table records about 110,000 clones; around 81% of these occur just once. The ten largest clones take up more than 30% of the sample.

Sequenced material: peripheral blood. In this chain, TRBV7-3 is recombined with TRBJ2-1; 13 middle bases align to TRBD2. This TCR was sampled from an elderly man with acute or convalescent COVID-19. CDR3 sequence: CASSLAPTSGRAGEQFF. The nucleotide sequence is TGTGCCAGCAGCTTGGCCCCCACTAGCGGGAGGGCCGGTGAGCAGTTCTTC.